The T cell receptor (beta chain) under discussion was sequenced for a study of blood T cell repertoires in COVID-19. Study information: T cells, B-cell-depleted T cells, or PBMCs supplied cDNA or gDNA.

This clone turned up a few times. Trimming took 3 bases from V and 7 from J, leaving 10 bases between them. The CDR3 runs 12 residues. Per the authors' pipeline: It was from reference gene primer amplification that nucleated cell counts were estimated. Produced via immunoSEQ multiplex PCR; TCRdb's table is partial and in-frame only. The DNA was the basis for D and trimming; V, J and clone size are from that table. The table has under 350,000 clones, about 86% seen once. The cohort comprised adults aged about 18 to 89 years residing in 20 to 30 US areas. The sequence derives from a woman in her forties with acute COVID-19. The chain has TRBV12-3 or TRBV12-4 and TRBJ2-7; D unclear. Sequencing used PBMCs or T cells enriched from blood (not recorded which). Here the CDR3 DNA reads TGTGCCAGCAGTTTGCAGCGTTGGGAGCAGTACTTC. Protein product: CASSLQRWEQYF.